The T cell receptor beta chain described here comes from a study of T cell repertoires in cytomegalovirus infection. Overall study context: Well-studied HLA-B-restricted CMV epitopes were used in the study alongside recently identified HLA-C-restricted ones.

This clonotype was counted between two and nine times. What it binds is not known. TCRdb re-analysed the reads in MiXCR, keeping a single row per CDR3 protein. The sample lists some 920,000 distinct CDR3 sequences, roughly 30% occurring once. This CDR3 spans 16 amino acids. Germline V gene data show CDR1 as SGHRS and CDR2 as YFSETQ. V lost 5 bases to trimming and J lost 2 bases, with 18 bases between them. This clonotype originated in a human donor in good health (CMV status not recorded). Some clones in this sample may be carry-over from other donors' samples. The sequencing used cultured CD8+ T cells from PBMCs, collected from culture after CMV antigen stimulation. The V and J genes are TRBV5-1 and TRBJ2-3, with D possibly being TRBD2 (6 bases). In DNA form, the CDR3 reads TGCGCCAGCAGATCTAGGGAGGCACCATCCACAGATACGCAGTATTTT. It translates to CASRSREAPSTDTQYF.